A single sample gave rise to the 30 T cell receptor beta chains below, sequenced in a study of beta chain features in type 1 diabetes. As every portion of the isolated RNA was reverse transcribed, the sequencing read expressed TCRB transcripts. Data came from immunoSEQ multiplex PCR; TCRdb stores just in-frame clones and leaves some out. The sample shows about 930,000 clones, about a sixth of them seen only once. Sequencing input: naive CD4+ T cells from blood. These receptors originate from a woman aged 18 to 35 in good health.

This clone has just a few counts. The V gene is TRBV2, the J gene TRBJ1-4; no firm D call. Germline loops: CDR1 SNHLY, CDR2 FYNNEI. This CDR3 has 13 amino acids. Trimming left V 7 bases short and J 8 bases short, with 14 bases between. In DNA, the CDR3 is TGTGCCAGCACCGCTAGGGTTCGGGAAAAACTGTTTTTT. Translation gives CASTARVREKLFF.

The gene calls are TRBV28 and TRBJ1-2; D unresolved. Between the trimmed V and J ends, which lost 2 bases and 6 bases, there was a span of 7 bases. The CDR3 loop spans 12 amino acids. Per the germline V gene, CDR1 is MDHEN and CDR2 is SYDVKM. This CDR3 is CASSLISNGYTF. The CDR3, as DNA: TGTGCCAGCAGTTTAATATCCAATGGCTACACCTTC.

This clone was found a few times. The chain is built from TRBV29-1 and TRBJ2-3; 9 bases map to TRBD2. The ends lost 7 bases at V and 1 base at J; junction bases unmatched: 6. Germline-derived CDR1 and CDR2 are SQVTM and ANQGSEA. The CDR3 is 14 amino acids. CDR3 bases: TGCAGCGGGAGTTTAGCGGGAGGCACAGATACGCAGTATTTT. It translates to CSGSLAGGTDTQYF.

This CDR3 reads CASSLFFAQASYEQYF. CDR3 bases: TGTGCCAGCAGTTTATTTTTTGCCCAGGCCTCCTACGAGCAGTACTTC. V is TRBV27 and J is TRBJ2-7, with D hard to call. Germline CDR1 and CDR2: MNHEY and SMNVEV (reference sequence). With 1 base removed from V and 0 bases from J, the gap between germline ends came to 13 bases. CDR3 length equals 16 residues.

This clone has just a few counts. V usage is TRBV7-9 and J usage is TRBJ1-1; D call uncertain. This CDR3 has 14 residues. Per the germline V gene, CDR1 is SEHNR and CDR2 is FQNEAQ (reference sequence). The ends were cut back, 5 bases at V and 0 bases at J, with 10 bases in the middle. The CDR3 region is CASSPKAVNTEAFF. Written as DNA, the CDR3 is TGTGCCAGCAGCCCCAAGGCAGTGAACACTGAAGCTTTCTTT.

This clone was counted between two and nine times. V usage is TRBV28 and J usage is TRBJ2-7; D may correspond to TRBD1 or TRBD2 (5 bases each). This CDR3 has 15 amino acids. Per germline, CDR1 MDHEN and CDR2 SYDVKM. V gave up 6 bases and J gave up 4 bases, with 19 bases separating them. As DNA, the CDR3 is TGTGCCAGCAGCCGCCGGGACCGATATCCGTACGAGCAGTACTTC. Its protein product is CASSRRDRYPYEQYF. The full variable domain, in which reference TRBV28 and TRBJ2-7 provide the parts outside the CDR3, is DVKVTQSSRYLVKRTGEKVFLECVQDMDHENMFWYRQDPGLGLRLIYFSYDVKMKEKGDIPEGYSVSREKKERFSLILESASTNQTSMYLCASSRRDRYPYEQYFGPGTRLTVT.

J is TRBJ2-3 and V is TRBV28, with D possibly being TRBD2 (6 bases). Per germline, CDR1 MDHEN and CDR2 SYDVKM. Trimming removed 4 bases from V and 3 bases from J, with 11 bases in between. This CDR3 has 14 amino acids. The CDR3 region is CASSWPSETDTQYF. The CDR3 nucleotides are TGTGCCAGCAGTTGGCCTAGCGAAACAGATACGCAGTATTTT.

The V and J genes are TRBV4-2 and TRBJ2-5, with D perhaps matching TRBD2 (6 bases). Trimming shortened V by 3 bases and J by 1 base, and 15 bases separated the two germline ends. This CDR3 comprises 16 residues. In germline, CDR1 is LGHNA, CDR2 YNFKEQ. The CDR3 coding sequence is TGTGCCAGCAGCCAGAGCCGGGACTTCCTCCAAGAGACCCAGTACTTC. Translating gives CASSQSRDFLQETQYF.

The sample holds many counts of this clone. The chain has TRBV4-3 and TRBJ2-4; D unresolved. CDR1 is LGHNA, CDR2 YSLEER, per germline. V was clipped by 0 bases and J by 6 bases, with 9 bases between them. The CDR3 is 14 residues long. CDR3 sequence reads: CASSQEALINIQYF. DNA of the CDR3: TGCGCCAGCAGCCAAGAAGCCTTAATAAACATTCAGTACTTC.

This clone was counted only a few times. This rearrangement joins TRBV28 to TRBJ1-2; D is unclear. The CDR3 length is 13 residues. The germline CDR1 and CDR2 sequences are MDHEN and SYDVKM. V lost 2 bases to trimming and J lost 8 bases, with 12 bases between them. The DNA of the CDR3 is TGTGCCAGCAGTTTAGTTGGGGTACGGGGCTACACCTTC. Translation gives CASSLVGVRGYTF.

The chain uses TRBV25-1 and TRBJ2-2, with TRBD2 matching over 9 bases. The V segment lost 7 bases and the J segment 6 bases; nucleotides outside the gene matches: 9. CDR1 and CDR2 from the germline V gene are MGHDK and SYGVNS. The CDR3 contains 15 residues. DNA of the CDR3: TGTGCCAGCATGGAGGTTAGCGGGAGCGCCGGGGAGCTGTTTTTT. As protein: CASMEVSGSAGELFF.

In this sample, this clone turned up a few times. The CDR3 nucleotides are TGTGCCAGCAGCTTAACTAGCGGACCCGCCTACGAGCAGTACTTC. Translating it yields CASSLTSGPAYEQYF. The chain couples TRBV7-2 to TRBJ2-7; the match to TRBD2 covers 8 bases. Germline assignment: CDR1 SGHTA and CDR2 FQGNSA. The J segment lost 2 bases and the V segment lost 2 bases, leaving 5 bases of the junction unmatched. The CDR3 totals 15 residues.

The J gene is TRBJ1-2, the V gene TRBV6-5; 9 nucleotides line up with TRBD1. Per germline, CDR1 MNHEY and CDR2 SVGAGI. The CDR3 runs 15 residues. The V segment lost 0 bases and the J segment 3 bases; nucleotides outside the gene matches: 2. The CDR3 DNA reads TGTGCCAGCAGTTACTCGACAGGGGGACACTATGGCTACACCTTC. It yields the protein CASSYSTGGHYGYTF.

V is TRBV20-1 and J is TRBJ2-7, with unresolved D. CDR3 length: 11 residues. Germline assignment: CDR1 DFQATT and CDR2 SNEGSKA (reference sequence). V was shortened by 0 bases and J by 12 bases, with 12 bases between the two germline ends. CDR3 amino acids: CSAREQRNPYF. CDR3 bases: TGCAGTGCTAGAGAGCAACGGAACCCGTACTTC.

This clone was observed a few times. CDR3 sequence (DNA): TGTGCCAGCAGCAACCCTGGGGGCTACGAGCAGTACTTC. Translation: CASSNPGGYEQYF. The chain links TRBV7-3 to TRBJ2-7; D is possibly TRBD1 or TRBD2 (5 bases each). V lost 5 bases and J 3 bases, leaving 11 bases between the germline ends. The CDR3 runs 13 residues. CDR1 and CDR2 from the germline V gene are SGHTA and FQGTGA.

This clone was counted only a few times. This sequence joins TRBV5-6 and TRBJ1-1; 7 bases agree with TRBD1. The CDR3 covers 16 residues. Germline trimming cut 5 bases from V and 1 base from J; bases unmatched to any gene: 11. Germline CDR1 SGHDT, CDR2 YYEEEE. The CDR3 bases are TGTGCCAGCAGACTGGATACCGGGACAGCGAACACTGAAGCTTTCTTT. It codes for CASRLDTGTANTEAFF.

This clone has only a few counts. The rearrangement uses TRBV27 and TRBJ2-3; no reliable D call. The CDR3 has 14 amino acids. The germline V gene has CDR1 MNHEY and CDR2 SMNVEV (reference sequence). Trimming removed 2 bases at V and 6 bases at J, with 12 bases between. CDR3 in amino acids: CASSLTAVRDTQYF. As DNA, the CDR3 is TGTGCCAGCAGTTTAACCGCGGTGAGGGATACGCAGTATTTT.

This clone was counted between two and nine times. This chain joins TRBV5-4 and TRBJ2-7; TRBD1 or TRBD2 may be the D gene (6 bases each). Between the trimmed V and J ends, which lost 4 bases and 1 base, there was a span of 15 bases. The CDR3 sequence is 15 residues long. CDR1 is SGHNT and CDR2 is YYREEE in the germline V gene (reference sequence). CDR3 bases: TGTGCCAGCAGCCTGGGGGGCTCGGGATCCTACGAGCAGTACTTC. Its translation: CASSLGGSGSYEQYF. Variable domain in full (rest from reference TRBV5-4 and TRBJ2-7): ETGVTQSPTHLIKTRGQQVTLRCSSQSGHNTVSWYQQALGQGPQFIFQYYREEENGRGNFPPRFSGLQFPNYSSELNVNALELDDSALYLCASSLGGSGSYEQYFGPGTRLTVT.

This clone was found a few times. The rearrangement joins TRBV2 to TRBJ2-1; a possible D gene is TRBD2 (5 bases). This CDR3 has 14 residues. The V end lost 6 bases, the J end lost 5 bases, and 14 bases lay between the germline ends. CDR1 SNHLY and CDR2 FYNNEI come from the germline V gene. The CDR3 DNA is TGTGCCAGCAGGGCTTCGGGGTGGGACAATGAGCAGTTCTTC. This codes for CASRASGWDNEQFF.

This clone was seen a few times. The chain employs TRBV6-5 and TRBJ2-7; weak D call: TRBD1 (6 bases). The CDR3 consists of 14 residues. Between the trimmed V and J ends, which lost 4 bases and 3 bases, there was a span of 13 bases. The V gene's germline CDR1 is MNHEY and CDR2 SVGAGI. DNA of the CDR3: TGTGCCAGCAGTTCGTACAGGGCCGGCTACGAGCAGTACTTC. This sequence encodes CASSSYRAGYEQYF.

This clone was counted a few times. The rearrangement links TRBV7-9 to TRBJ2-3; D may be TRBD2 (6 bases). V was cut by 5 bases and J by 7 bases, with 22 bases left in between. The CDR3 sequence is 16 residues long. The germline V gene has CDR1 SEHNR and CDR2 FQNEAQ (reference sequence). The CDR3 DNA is TGTGCCAGCAGCCCCCTCCCCACTCTAGCGACCCATACGCAGTATTTT. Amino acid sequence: CASSPLPTLATHTQYF.

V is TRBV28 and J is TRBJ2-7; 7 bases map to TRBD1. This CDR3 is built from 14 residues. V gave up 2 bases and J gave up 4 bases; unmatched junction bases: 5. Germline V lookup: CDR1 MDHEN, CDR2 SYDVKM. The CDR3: CASSLETGRYEQYF. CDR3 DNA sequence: TGTGCCAGCAGTTTAGAGACAGGGAGATACGAGCAGTACTTC.

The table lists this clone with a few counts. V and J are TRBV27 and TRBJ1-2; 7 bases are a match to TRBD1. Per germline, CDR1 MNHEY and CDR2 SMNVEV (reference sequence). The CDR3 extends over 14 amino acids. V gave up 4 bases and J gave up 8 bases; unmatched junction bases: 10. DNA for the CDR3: TGTGCCAGCAGTTCATTTAGGGACAGCTGGGGCTACACCTTC. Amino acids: CASSSFRDSWGYTF.

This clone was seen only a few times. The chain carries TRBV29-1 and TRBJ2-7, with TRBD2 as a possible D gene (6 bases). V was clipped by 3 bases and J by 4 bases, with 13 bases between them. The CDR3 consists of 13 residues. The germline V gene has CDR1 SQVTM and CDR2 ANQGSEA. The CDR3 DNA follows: TGCAGCGTTGAGCGGGGTGGGGGTTACGAGCAGTACTTC. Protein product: CSVERGGGYEQYF.

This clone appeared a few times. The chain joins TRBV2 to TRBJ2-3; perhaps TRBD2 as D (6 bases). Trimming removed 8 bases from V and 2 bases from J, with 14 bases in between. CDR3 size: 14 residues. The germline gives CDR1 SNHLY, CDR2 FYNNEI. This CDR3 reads CASEWGGTTDTQYF. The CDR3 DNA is TGTGCCAGCGAATGGGGCGGGACCACAGATACGCAGTATTTT.

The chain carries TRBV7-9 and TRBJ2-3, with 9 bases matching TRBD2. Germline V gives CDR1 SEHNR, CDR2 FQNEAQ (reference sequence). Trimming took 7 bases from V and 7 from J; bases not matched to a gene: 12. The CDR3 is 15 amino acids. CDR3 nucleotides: TGTGCCAGCACCCCTTTAGCGGGAGAGAGGAATACGCAGTATTTT. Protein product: CASTPLAGERNTQYF.

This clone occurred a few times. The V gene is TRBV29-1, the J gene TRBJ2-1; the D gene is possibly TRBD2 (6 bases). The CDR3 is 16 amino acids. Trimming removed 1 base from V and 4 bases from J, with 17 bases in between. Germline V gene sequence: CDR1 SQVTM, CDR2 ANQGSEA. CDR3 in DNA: TGCAGCGTTGAAGCCCTGACTAGGTCCCCTTACAATGAGCAGTTCTTC. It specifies CSVEALTRSPYNEQFF.

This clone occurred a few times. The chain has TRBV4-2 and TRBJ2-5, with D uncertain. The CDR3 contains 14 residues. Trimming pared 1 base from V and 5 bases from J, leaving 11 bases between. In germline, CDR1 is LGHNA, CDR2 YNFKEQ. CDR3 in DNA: TGTGCCAGCAGCCAAGGTTCAGGATGGGAGACCCAGTACTTC. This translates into CASSQGSGWETQYF.

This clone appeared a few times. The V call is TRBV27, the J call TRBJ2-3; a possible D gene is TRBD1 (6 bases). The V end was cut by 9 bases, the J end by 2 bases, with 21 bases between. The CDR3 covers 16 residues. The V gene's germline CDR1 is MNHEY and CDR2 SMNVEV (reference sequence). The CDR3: CARIIRTVPHTDTQYF. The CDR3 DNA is TGTGCCAGGATCATCCGGACAGTCCCGCACACAGATACGCAGTATTTT.

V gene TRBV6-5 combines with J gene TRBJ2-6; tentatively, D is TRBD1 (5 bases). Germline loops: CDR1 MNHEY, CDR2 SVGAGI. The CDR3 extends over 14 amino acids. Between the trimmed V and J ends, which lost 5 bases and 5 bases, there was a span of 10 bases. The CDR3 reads CASSDRFRANVLTF. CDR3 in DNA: TGTGCCAGCAGTGACAGATTCCGGGCCAACGTCCTGACTTTC.